The 10 T cell receptor beta chains given below trace back to one sample, sequenced in a study of molecular identifiers for immune sequencing clone quantification. TCRdb reprocessed the PCR reads via MiXCR and lists one record per CDR3 protein. The sample yields about 640,000 distinct CDR3 sequences, 20% seen once. Sequenced sample: naive CD8+ T cells from blood, with Jurkat cell RNA spiked in. This sample's subset: FACS-sorted CD8+CD4-CCR7+CD45RA+ naive T cells. The receptors come from a human donor in good health. Some libraries in this study had Jurkat cell RNA spiked in.

This clonotype has a count of ten or more. The chain links TRBV15 to TRBJ2-5; a weak D match, TRBD2 (5 bases). The CDR3 extends over 14 amino acids. The germline gives CDR1 LNHNV, CDR2 YYDKDF (reference sequence). V lost 0 bases, J lost 4 bases, and 9 bases lay in between. The CDR3 coding sequence is TGTGCCACCAGCAGAGATCGGGGTGGAGAGACCCAGTACTTC. Translation gives CATSRDRGGETQYF.

The chain has TRBV5-6 and TRBJ1-1, with TRBD1 matching over 10 bases. CDR1 is SGHDT and CDR2 is YYEEEE in the germline V gene. Trimming at V came to 3 bases and at J to 11 bases, leaving 10 bases not matched to a gene. This CDR3 contains 14 residues. CDR3 loop: CASSSPGQGPFAFF. Written as DNA, the CDR3 is TGTGCCAGCAGCTCCCCGGGACAGGGGCCTTTTGCTTTCTTT. Combining the CDR3 with reference TRBV5-6 and TRBJ1-1 gives the whole variable domain DAGVTQSPTHLIKTRGQQVTLRCSPKSGHDTVSWYQQALGQGPQFIFQYYEEEERQRGNFPDRFSGHQFPNYSSELNVNALLLGDSALYLCASSSPGQGPFAFFGQGTRLTVV.

The chain couples TRBV4-3 to TRBJ1-3; 7 bases agree with TRBD1. The CDR3 runs to 21 residues. Germline lookup yields CDR1 LGHNA and CDR2 YSLEER. Trimming at V came to 0 bases and at J to 4 bases, leaving 21 bases not matched to a gene. CDR3 bases: TGCGCCAGCAGCCAAGATAGTCCCCCCATTGAGGGAGGGGGCTGGGGAAACACCATATATTTT. Its protein is CASSQDSPPIEGGGWGNTIYF.

This clonotype was seen repeatedly, ten times or more. The CDR3 here is CSARLLAGVTGELFF. CDR3 nucleotides: TGCAGTGCTAGACTTCTAGCGGGAGTTACCGGGGAGCTGTTTTTT. The rearrangement links TRBV20-1 to TRBJ2-2; 10 positions agree with TRBD2. The CDR3 runs 15 residues. After removal of 2 bases from V and 5 bases from J, the junction contained 5 bases not matched to a gene. Per the germline V gene, CDR1 is DFQATT and CDR2 is SNEGSKA (reference sequence).

Comment on this clonotype: This may be a read error: a much more frequent sequence differs by one nucleotide. The V and J genes are TRBV28 and TRBJ2-3; 10 bases are a match to TRBD2. The junction had 15 bases not matched to a gene; V was cut back by 7 bases and J by 8 bases. CDR3 length: 16 residues. CDR1 and CDR2 from the germline V gene are MDHEN and SYDVKM. CDR3 coding DNA: TGTGCCAGCACCCGAGTTTTCCCTAGCGGGAGAGGTACGCAGTATTTT. As protein: CASTRVFPSGRGTQYF.

This clonotype was picked up a small number of times. The chain employs TRBV11-3 and TRBJ2-7; either TRBD1 or TRBD2 may fit D (5 bases each). V was clipped by 5 bases and J by 3 bases, with 14 bases between them. The CDR3 totals 14 residues. Per germline, CDR1 SGHNT and CDR2 YENEEA. The CDR3 is CASSPAGDVYEQYF. CDR3 nucleotides: TGTGCCAGCAGCCCCGCCGGGGACGTCTACGAGCAGTACTTC.

The chain combines TRBV4-3 with TRBJ2-7; D not certain. Germline V gives CDR1 LGHNA, CDR2 YSLEER. V gave up 0 bases and J gave up 0 bases, with 15 bases separating them. The CDR3 runs 17 residues. DNA for the CDR3: TGCGCCAGCAGCCAAGATTTCTCACCACGGAGCTCCTACGAGCAGTACTTC. This encodes CASSQDFSPRSSYEQYF.

The count of this clonotype is one. A read error may explain this, as a much larger clone is one base away. This chain connects TRBV7-9 to TRBJ2-1; D is ambiguous. The CDR3 totals 15 residues. CDR1 SEHNR and CDR2 FQNEAQ come from the germline V gene (reference sequence). The CDR3 coding sequence is TGTGCCAGCAGCTTAACGAGCGAGACCTACAATGAGCGGTTCTTC. It codes for CASSLTSETYNERFF.

This clonotype was recorded many times. The gene calls are TRBV28 and TRBJ2-3; maybe TRBD2 (6 bases). The V gene's germline CDR1 is MDHEN and CDR2 SYDVKM. V dropped 3 bases and J dropped 3 bases, with 10 bases sitting between them. The CDR3 totals 14 residues. The CDR3 region is CASSLIRETDTQYF. In DNA form, the CDR3 reads TGTGCCAGCAGTTTGATACGGGAGACAGATACGCAGTATTTT.

Many counts were recorded for this clonotype. J is TRBJ2-7 and V is TRBV27; 10 bases are shared with TRBD1. From germline, CDR1 is MNHEY and CDR2 SMNVEV (reference sequence). The CDR3 consists of 14 residues. Trimming removed 5 bases from V and 5 bases from J; junction bases left unmatched: 6. DNA of the CDR3: TGTGCCAGCAGTGGGGGGGACAGGGGAAACGAGCAGTACTTC. Translated, it gives CASSGGDRGNEQYF.